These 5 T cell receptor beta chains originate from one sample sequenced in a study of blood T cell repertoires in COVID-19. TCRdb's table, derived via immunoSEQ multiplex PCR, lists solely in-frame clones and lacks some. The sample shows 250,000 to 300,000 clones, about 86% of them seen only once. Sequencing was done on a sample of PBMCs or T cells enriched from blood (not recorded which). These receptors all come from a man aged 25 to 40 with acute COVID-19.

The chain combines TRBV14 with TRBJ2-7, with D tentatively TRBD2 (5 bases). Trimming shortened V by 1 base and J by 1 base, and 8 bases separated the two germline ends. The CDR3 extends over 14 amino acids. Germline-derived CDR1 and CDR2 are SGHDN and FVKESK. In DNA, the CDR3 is TGTGCCAGCAGCCAAGTAGAGGGTTCCTACGAGCAGTACGTC. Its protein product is CASSQVEGSYEQYV.

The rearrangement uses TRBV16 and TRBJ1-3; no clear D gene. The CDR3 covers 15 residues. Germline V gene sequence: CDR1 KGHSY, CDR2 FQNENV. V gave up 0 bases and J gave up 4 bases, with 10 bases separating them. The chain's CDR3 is CASSQSAVFGNTIYF. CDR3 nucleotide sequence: TGTGCCAGCAGCCAATCAGCGGTTTTCGGAAACACCATATATTTT.

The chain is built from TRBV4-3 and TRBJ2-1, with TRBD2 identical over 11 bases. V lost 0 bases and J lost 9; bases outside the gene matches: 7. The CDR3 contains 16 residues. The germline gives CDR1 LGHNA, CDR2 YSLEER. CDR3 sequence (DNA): TGCGCCAGCAGCCAAGACTTAGCGGGAGGGAACGTTGAGCAGTTCTTC. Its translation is CASSQDLAGGNVEQFF.

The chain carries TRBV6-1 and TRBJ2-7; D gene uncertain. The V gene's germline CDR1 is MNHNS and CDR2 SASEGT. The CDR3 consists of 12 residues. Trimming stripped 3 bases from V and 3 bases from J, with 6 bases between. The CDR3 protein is CASSDEFYEQYV. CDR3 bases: TGTGCCAGCAGTGATGAGTTCTACGAGCAGTACGTC.

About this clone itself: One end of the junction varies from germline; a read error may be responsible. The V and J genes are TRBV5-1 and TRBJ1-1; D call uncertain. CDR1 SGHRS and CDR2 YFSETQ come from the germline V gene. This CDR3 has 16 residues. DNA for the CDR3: TGTGCCAGCACTCCAGAGGGCCAAGGCGATAACACTGAAGCTTTCTTT. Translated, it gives CASTPEGQGDNTEAFF.